The 22 T cell receptor beta chains presented below share a single source sample, sequenced in a study of control samples from healthy donors and cancer patients. Clones were read by immunoSEQ multiplex PCR, and TCRdb kept only the in-frame ones, dropping some. Among some 79,000 clones, approximately 84% were seen once, and the ten largest hold 3% to 4.5%. Sequences were obtained from blood. These receptors were collected from a woman in her fifties or sixties in good health.

The genes are TRBV27 and TRBJ2-7, with TRBD2 matching 15 bases. The ends lost 3 bases at V and 6 bases at J; junction bases unmatched: 6. Germline CDR1 and CDR2: MNHEY and SMNVEV (reference sequence). The CDR3 runs to 16 residues. This CDR3 reads CASSLLGTSGRFEQYF. Written as DNA, the CDR3 is TGTGCCAGCAGTTTGCTCGGGACTAGCGGGAGGTTCGAGCAGTACTTC.

The chain recombines TRBV30 with TRBJ1-3; D is unclear. The CDR3 consists of 11 residues. The germline V gene has CDR1 GTSNPN and CDR2 SVGIG (reference sequence). V shed 3 bases and J shed 6 bases, with 6 bases lying between them. The CDR3 region is CAWRPKNTIYF. The CDR3 bases are TGTGCCTGGAGGCCGAAAAACACCATATATTTT.

The chain uses TRBV7-3 and TRBJ1-1; the match to TRBD1 covers 7 bases. This CDR3 comprises 13 residues. Germline CDR1 SGHTA, CDR2 FQGTGA. V dropped 1 base and J dropped 7; count of bases not matched to a gene: 3. In DNA, the CDR3 is TGTGCCAGCAGCTTAAAGAGGGGGCTTGAAGCTTTCTTT. This encodes CASSLKRGLEAFF.

The rearrangement uses TRBV4-1 and TRBJ1-4; no definite D call. With 4 bases removed from V and 4 bases from J, the gap between germline ends came to 13 bases. Germline loops: CDR1 MGHRA, CDR2 YSYEKL. The CDR3 consists of 15 residues. CDR3 sequence: CASSPFPGDNEKLFF. The CDR3 nucleotides are TGCGCCAGCAGCCCCTTTCCGGGAGATAATGAAAAACTGTTTTTT.

The sample holds one count of this clone. The chain couples TRBV19 to TRBJ2-5, with TRBD2 matching 7 bases. The trim removed 3 bases at V and 3 bases at J, leaving 4 bases unmatched. Germline V CDR1 and CDR2: LNHDA, SQIVND (reference sequence). The length of the CDR3 is 14 residues. CDR3 sequence: CASSILGGKETQYF. DNA for the CDR3: TGTGCCAGTAGTATTTTGGGGGGGAAAGAGACCCAGTACTTC.

The chain recombines TRBV5-1 with TRBJ1-2, with D perhaps TRBD1 (6 bases). Germline V gene data show CDR1 as SGHRS and CDR2 as YFSETQ. The CDR3 runs to 16 residues. With 2 bases removed from V and 2 bases from J, the gap between germline ends came to 16 bases. Here the CDR3 DNA reads TGCGCCAGCAGCTTAGTCCCGGGGGGCCAAAACTATGGCTACACCTTC. Protein: CASSLVPGGQNYGYTF.

The chain carries TRBV5-6 and TRBJ1-2; D is unresolved. V lost 0 bases and J 4 bases, leaving 4 bases between the germline ends. CDR1 SGHDT and CDR2 YYEEEE come from the germline V gene. CDR3 length: 12 residues. The CDR3 DNA reads TGTGCCAGCAGCTTGGGAACCTATGGCTACACCTTC. It yields the protein CASSLGTYGYTF.

This CDR3 reads CASGTGFHEQYF. The CDR3 region has the DNA TGTGCCAGCGGAACAGGGTTCCACGAGCAGTACTTC. The rearrangement links TRBV6-8 to TRBJ2-7, with D tentatively TRBD1 (6 bases). Trimming removed 8 bases at V and 5 bases at J, with 13 bases between. This CDR3 region has 12 residues. Germline loops: CDR1 MNHGY, CDR2 SAAAGT.

The rearrangement links TRBV3-1 (or the pseudogene TRBV3-2) to TRBJ1-2, with D tentatively TRBD1 (6 bases). Trimming removed 3 bases at V and 7 bases at J, with 12 bases between. The CDR3 loop spans 13 amino acids. From germline, CDR1 is LGHDT and CDR2 YNNKEL (reference sequence). CDR3 residues: CASSHPRDIGYTF. CDR3 DNA: TGTGCCAGCAGCCACCCACGGGACATTGGCTACACCTTC.

V is TRBV10-3 and J is TRBJ2-7; TRBD1 matches at 7 bases. Trimming at V came to 4 bases and at J to 3 bases, leaving 6 bases not matched to a gene. This CDR3 region has 14 residues. Germline V gene data show CDR1 as ENHRY and CDR2 as SYGVKD. The CDR3 bases are TGTGCCATCAGTGGGGGACAGAATAGCTACGAGCAGTACTTC. Its translation: CAISGGQNSYEQYF.

The J gene is TRBJ1-6, the V gene TRBV9; TRBD1 might be the D (5 bases). V was cut by 3 bases and J by 5 bases, with 15 bases left in between. There are 16 residues in the CDR3. Germline CDR1 reads SGDLS; CDR2 reads YYNGEE. The CDR3 reads CASSAGGATDNSPLHF. CDR3 nucleotide sequence: TGTGCCAGCAGCGCGGGAGGGGCTACCGATAATTCACCCCTCCACTTT. Combining the CDR3 with reference TRBV9 and TRBJ1-6 gives the whole variable domain DSGVTQTPKHLITATGQRVTLRCSPRSGDLSVYWYQQSLDQGLQFLIQYYNGEERAKGNILERFSAQQFPDLHSELNLSSLELGDSALYFCASSAGGATDNSPLHFGNGTRLTVT.

The chain uses TRBV5-1 and TRBJ2-1; D ambiguous. Looked up from germline, CDR1 is SGHRS and CDR2 is YFSETQ. The CDR3 extends over 11 amino acids. Trimming removed 4 bases from V and 5 bases from J, with 4 bases in between. CDR3 sequence: CASSRDNEQFF. CDR3 DNA sequence: TGCGCCAGCAGCCGCGACAATGAGCAGTTCTTC.

The gene calls are TRBV21-1 and TRBJ1-5. TRBV21-1 corresponds to a pseudogene. This CDR3 spans 15 amino acids. The CDR3 DNA follows: TGTGCCAGCAGCGGCCCACTCATTAGCAATCAGCCCCAGCATTTT. Amino acid sequence: CASSGPLISNQPQHF.

The chain joins TRBV7-3 to TRBJ2-1; 14 nucleotides match TRBD2. The CDR3 contains 16 residues. Unmatched junction bases numbered 7, after V lost 5 bases and J lost 7 bases. CDR1 is SGHTA and CDR2 is FQGTGA in the germline V gene. The CDR3 here is CASSARLAGGKNEQFF. DNA of the CDR3: TGTGCCAGCAGCGCTAGACTAGCGGGAGGGAAAAATGAGCAGTTCTTC.

The chain combines TRBV15 with TRBJ2-5, with D hard to call. CDR3 size: 17 residues. The V gene's germline CDR1 is LNHNV and CDR2 YYDKDF (reference sequence). V was cut by 1 base and J by 6 bases, with 21 bases left in between. In nucleotides, the CDR3 is TGTGCCACCAGCAGAGGGTCGGAGTGGATCTCTGGGAAGACCCAGTACTTC. It yields the protein CATSRGSEWISGKTQYF.

This chain connects TRBV11-2 to TRBJ1-6; TRBD1 matches 8 bases. Germline V gene sequence: CDR1 SGHAT, CDR2 FQNNGV. Germline trimming cut 5 bases from V and 10 bases from J; bases unmatched to any gene: 7. There are 14 residues in the CDR3. The CDR3 sequence: CASSPGQGRSPLHF. The CDR3 DNA sequence: TGTGCCAGCAGCCCAGGACAGGGAAGGTCACCCCTCCACTTT.

The V call is TRBV6-5, the J call TRBJ2-7; D is undetermined. Per germline, CDR1 MNHEY and CDR2 SVGAGI. The CDR3 is made up of 14 amino acids. V shed 7 bases and J shed 2 bases, with 15 bases lying between them. CDR3 amino acids: CASKERTRPYEQYF. As DNA, the CDR3 is TGTGCCAGCAAGGAAAGGACCCGACCCTACGAGCAGTACTTC.

This chain joins TRBV28 and TRBJ2-4, with 9 bases that match TRBD1. The germline V gene encodes CDR1 MDHEN and CDR2 SYDVKM. This CDR3 contains 15 residues. V was pared by 6 bases and J by 5 bases, with 8 bases of the junction left unmatched. CDR3: CASRPWGQGQNIQYF. CDR3 nucleotides: TGTGCCAGCAGACCATGGGGACAGGGTCAAAACATTCAGTACTTC.

V is TRBV10-3 and J is TRBJ2-3, with 10 bases aligning to TRBD2. The germline V gene encodes CDR1 ENHRY and CDR2 SYGVKD. This CDR3 region has 15 residues. Trimming cost V 7 bases and J 2 bases; bases outside gene matches: 6. DNA for the CDR3: TGTGCCATCACCCGGACTAGCGGAGACACAGATACGCAGTATTTT. Amino acid sequence: CAITRTSGDTDTQYF.

This chain connects TRBV5-6 to TRBJ2-2; a possible D gene is TRBD1 (6 bases). The V end was cut by 4 bases, the J end by 4 bases, with 11 bases between. The CDR3 is 14 residues long. Per the germline V gene, CDR1 is SGHDT and CDR2 is YYEEEE. The CDR3 DNA is TGTGCCAGCAGCCCCGGGACACCCACCGGGGAGCTGTTTTTT. It is translated as CASSPGTPTGELFF.

V usage is TRBV6-2 or TRBV6-3 and J usage is TRBJ2-7; a weak D match, TRBD2 (5 bases). Trimming took off 2 bases at V and 3 bases at J, with 17 bases between the two ends. Per the germline V gene, CDR1 is MNHEY and CDR2 is SVGEGT. The CDR3 has 16 amino acids. CDR3: CASSYLPGFLLYEQYF. The CDR3 nucleotides read TGTGCCAGCAGTTACCTCCCGGGATTCCTTCTCTACGAGCAGTACTTC.

This clone was seen a few times. This chain links TRBV7-8 with TRBJ2-5, with D hard to call. This CDR3 has 12 amino acids. Trimming left V 2 bases short and J 5 bases short, with 6 bases between. Germline values: CDR1 SGHVS, CDR2 FQNEAQ. The CDR3 DNA sequence: TGTGCCAGCAGCTTAAGGCGGGAGACCCAGTACTTC. Residues: CASSLRRETQYF.